This T cell receptor beta chain is from a study of beta chain features in type 1 diabetes. Study-wide points: Within the patient group, naive, central memory and Treg TCRB repertoires appeared more similar to each other than within healthy donors.

Sampling consisted of one heparinised blood draw per donor, averaging approximately 100 mL. Isolation of CD4+ naive, central memory, regulatory and stem cell-like memory cells was achieved by sorting via CD45RO/CCR7/CD25/CD127/CD95/CD27. CDR1 is GTSNPN, CDR2 SVGIG, per germline (reference sequence). The CDR3 spans 14 residues. Expressed TCRB transcripts were sequenced because the isolated RNA had all been reverse transcribed beforehand. Clones were read by immunoSEQ multiplex PCR, and TCRdb kept only the in-frame ones, dropping some. This sample has about 330,000 clones, with approximately 9.9% found just once. Regarding this clone: The antigen is not known. Germline is not matched at one junction end, which may reflect a read error.

The sequenced sample was naive CD4+ T cells from blood. The clonotype was recovered from a woman aged 25 to 45 in good health. The gene calls are TRBV30 and TRBJ2-7; TRBD1 matches 10 bases. As DNA, the CDR3 is TGTGCCGGGAGGGACAGGGGCCGTCCTTACGAGCAGTACTTC. Residues: CAGRDRGRPYEQYF.